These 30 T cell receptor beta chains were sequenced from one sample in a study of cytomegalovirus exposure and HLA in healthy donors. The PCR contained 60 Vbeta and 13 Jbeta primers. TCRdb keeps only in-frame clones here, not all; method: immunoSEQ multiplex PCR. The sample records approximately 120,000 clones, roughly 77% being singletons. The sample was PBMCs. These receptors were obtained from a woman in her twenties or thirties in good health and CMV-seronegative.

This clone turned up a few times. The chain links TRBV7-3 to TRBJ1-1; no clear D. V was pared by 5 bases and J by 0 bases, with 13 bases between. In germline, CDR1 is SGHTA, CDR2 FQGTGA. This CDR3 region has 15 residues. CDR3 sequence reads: CASSPELGVNTEAFF. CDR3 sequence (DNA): TGTGCCAGCAGCCCCGAACTCGGAGTGAACACTGAAGCTTTCTTT.

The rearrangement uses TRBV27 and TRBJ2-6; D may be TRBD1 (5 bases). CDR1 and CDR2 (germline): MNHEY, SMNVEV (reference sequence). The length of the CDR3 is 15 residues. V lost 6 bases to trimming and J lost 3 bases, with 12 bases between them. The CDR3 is CASSPQGGGANVLTF. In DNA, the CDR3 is TGTGCCAGCAGCCCTCAGGGCGGTGGGGCCAACGTCCTGACTTTC.

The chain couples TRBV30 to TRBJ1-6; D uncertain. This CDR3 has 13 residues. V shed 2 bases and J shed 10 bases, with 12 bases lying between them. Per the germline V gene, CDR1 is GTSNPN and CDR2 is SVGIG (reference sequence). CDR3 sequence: CAWSYSARSPLHF. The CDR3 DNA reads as TGTGCCTGGAGTTACAGTGCCCGATCACCCCTCCACTTT.

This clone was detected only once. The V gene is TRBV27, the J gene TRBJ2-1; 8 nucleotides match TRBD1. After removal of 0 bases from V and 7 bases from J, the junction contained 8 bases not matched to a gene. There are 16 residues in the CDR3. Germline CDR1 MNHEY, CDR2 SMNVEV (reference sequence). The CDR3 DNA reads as TGTGCCAGCAGTTTATCTGGGGCAGGGGGCTGGAATGAGCAGTTCTTC. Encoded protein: CASSLSGAGGWNEQFF.

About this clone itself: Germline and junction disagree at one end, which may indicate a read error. The CDR3 is CASSQEPSGGDNEQFF. As DNA, the CDR3 is TGCGCCAGCAGTCAAGAACCTAGCGGGGGGGACAATGAGCAGTTCTTC. The rearrangement uses TRBV4-1 and TRBJ2-1; 12 bases are shared with TRBD2. Germline lookup yields CDR1 MGHRA and CDR2 YSYEKL. The CDR3 spans 16 residues.

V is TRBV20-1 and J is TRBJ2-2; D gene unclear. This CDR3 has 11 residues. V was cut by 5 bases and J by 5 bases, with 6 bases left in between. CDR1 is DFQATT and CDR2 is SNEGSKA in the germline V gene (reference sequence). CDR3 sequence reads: CSAFNTGELFF. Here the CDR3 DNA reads TGCAGTGCTTTTAATACCGGGGAGCTGTTTTTT.

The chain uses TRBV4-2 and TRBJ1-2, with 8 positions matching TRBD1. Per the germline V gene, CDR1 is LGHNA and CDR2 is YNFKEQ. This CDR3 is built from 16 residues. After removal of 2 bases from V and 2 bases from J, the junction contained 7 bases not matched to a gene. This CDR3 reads CASSQSFDRGNYGYTF. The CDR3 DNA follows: TGTGCCAGCAGCCAATCCTTCGACAGGGGAAACTATGGCTACACCTTC.

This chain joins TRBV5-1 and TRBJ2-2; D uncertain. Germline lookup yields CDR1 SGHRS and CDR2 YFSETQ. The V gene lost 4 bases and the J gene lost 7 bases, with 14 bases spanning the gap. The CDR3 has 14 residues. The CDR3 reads CASSVSPPGGELFF. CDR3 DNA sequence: TGCGCCAGCAGCGTGTCTCCTCCGGGCGGGGAGCTGTTTTTT.

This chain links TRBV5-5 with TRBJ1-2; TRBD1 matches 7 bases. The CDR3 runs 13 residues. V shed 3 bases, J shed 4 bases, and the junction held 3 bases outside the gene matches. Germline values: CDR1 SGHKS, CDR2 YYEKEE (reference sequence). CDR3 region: CASSSTGVYGYTF. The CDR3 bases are TGTGCCAGCAGCTCAACAGGGGTCTATGGCTACACCTTC.

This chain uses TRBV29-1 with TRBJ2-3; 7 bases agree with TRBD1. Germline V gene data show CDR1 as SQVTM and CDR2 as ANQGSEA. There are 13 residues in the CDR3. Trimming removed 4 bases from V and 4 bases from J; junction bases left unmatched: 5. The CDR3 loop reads CSVARQGADTQYF. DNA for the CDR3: TGCAGCGTTGCCAGACAGGGCGCAGATACGCAGTATTTT.

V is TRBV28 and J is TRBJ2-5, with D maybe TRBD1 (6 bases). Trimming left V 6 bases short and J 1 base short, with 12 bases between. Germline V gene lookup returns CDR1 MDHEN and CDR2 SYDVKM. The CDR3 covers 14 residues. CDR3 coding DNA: TGTGCCAGCAGCCCTGGACAGATCCAAGAGACCCAGTACTTC. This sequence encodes CASSPGQIQETQYF.

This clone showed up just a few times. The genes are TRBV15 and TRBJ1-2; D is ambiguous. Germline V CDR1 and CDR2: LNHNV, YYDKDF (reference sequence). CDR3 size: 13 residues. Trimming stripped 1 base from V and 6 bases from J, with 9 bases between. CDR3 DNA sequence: TGTGCCACCAGCAGAGGAGGGAGTGATGGCTACACCTTC. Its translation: CATSRGGSDGYTF.

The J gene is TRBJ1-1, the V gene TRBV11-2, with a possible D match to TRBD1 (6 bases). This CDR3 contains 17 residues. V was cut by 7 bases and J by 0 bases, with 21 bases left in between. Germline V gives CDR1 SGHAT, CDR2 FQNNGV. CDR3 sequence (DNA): TGTGCCAGCACCTACCGACAGGCCTTTATCATGAACACTGAAGCTTTCTTT. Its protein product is CASTYRQAFIMNTEAFF. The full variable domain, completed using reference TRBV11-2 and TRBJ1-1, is EAGVAQSPRYKIIEKRQSVAFWCNPISGHATLYWYQQILGQGPKLLIQFQNNGVVDDSQLPKDRFSAERLKGVDSTLKIQPAKLEDSAVYLCASTYRQAFIMNTEAFFGQGTRLTVV.

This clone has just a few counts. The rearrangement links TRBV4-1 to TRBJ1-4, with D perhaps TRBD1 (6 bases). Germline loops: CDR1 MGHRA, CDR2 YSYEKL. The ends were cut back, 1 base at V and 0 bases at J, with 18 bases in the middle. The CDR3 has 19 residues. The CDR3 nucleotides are TGCGCCAGCAGCCAAGCTCCAAGGGGGGGGGCCCCAACTAATGAAAAACTGTTTTTT. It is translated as CASSQAPRGGAPTNEKLFF.

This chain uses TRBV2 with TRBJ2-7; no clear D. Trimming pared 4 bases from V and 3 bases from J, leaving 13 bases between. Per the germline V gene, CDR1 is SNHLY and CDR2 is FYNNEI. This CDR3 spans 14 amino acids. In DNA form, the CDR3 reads TGTGCCAGCAGTGTAACAGAAAAGTTCTACGAGCAGTACTTC. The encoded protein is CASSVTEKFYEQYF. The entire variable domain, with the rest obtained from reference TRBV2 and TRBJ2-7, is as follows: EPEVTQTPSHQVTQMGQEVILRCVPISNHLYFYWYRQILGQKVEFLVSFYNNEISEKSEIFDDQFSVERPDGSNFTLKIRSTKLEDSAMYFCASSVTEKFYEQYFGPGTRLTVT.

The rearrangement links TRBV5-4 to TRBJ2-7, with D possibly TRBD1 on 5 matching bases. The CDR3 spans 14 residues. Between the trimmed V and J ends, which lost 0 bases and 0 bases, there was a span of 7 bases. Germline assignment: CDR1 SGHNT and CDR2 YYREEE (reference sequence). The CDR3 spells CASSLDRNSYEQYF. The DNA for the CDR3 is TGTGCCAGCAGCTTGGACAGGAACTCCTACGAGCAGTACTTC.

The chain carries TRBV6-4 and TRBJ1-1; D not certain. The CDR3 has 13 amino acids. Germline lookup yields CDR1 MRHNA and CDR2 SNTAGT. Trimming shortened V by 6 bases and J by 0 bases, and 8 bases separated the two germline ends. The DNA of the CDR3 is TGTGCCAGCAGCCTCACTATGAACACTGAAGCTTTCTTT. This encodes CASSLTMNTEAFF.

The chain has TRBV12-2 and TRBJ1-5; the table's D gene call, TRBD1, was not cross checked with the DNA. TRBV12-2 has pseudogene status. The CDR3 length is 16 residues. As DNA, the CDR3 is TGTGCAAGTCGCTTAGGTTGGACAGGGCCGAATCAGCCCCAGCATTTT. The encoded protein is CASRLGWTGPNQPQHF.

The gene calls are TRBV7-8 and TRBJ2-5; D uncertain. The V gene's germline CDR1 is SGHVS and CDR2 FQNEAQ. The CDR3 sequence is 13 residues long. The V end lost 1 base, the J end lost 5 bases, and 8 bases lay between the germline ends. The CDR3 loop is CASSLGAEETQYF. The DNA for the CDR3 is TGTGCCAGCAGCTTAGGGGCAGAGGAGACCCAGTACTTC.

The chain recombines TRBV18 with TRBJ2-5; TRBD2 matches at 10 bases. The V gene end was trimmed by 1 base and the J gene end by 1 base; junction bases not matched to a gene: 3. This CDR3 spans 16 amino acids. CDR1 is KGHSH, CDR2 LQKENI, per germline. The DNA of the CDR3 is TGTGCCAGCTCACCACTAGCGGGGGGATTCCAAGAGACCCAGTACTTC. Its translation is CASSPLAGGFQETQYF. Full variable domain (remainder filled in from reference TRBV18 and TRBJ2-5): NAGVMQNPRHLVRRRGQEARLRCSPMKGHSHVYWYRQLPEEGLKFMVYLQKENIIDESGMPKERFSAEFPKEGPSILRIQQVVRGDSAAYFCASSPLAGGFQETQYFGPGTRLLVL.

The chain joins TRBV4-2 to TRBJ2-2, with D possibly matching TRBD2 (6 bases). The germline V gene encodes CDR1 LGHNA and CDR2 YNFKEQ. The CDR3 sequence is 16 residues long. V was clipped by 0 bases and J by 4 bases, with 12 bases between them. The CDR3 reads CASSQEIGGATGELFF. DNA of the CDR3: TGTGCCAGCAGCCAAGAGATTGGAGGGGCCACCGGGGAGCTGTTTTTT.

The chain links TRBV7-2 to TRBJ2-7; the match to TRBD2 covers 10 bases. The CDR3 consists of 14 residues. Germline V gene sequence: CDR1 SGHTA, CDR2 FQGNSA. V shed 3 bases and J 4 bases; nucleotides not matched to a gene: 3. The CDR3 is CASSFWTSGYEQYF. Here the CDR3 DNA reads TGTGCCAGCAGCTTTTGGACTAGCGGATACGAGCAGTACTTC.

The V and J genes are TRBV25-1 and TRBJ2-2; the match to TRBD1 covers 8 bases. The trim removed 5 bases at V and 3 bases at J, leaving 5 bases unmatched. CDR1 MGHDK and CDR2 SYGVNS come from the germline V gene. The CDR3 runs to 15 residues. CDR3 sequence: CASSNSDRDTGELFF. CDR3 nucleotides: TGTGCCAGCAGTAATTCGGACAGGGACACCGGGGAGCTGTTTTTT.

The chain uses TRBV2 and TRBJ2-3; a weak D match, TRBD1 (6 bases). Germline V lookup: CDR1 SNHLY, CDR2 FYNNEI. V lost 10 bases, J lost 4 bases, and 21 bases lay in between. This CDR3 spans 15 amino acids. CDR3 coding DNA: TGTGCCACCAAAGGATTGGGGGCCGCCGCAGATACGCAGTATTTT. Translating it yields CATKGLGAAADTQYF.

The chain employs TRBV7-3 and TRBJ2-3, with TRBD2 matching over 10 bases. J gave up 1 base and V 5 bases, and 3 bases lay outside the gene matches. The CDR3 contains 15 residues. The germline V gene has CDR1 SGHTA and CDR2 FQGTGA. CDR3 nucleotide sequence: TGTGCCAGCAGCCGCAGCGGGGGGGGCACAGATACGCAGTATTTT. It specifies CASSRSGGGTDTQYF.

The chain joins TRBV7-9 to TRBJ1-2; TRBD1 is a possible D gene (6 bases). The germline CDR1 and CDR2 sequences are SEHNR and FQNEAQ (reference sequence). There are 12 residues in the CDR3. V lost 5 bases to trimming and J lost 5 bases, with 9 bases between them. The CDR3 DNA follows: TGTGCCAGCAGCCCACAGGGTTATGGCTACACCTTC. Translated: CASSPQGYGYTF.

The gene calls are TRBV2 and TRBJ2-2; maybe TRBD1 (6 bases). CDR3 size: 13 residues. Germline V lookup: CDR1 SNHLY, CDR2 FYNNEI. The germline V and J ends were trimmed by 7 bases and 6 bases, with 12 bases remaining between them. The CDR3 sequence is CASTLQGPGELFF. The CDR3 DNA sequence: TGTGCCAGCACACTACAGGGTCCCGGGGAGCTGTTTTTT.

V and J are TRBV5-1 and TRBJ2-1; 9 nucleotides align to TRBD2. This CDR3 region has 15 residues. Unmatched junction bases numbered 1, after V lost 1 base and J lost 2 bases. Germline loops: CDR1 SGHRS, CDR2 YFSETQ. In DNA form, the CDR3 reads TGCGCCAGCAGCTTGAGCGGGGGGACCTACAATGAGCAGTTCTTC. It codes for CASSLSGGTYNEQFF.

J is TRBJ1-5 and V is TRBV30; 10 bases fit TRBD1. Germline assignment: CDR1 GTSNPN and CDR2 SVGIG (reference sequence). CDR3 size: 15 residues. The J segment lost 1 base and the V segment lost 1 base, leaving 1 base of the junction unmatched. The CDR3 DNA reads TGTGCCTGGAGTGGACAGGGGGCCAGCAATCAGCCCCAGCATTTT. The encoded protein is CAWSGQGASNQPQHF. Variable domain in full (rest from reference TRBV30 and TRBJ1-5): SQTIHQWPATLVQPVGSPLSLECTVEGTSNPNLYWYRQAAGRGLQLLFYSVGIGQISSEVPQNLSASRPQDRQFILSSKKLLLSDSGFYLCAWSGQGASNQPQHFGDGTRLSIL.

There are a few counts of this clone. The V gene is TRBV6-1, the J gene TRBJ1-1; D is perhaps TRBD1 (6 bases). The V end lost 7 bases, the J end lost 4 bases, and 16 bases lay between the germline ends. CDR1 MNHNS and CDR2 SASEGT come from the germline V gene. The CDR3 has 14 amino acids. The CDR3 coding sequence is TGTGCCAGCAAGCTAACAGGGTCGATCACTGAAGCTTTCTTT. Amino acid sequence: CASKLTGSITEAFF.